This T cell receptor beta chain was sequenced during a study of tumor-infiltrating lymphocytes in primary liver carcinoma. Study-wide results and limits: Significantly greater top-250-clone fractions characterized tumors relative to blood (p = 0.039). Lower overlap was observed for tumor-adjacent and tumor-blood pairs relative to tumor region pairs. Only about 7-24% of top clones showed up in all five tumor regions.

This clonotype was seen a few times. Its antigen is not known. RNA and DNA were co-extracted from about 19-30 mg of unsorted bulk tissue. Infection with HBV was chronic in patients; they were treatment-naive. TCR beta cDNA was made from approximately 500 ng total RNA with a constant-region primer. TCR beta libraries came from three nested multiplex PCR rounds using slightly modified ARM-PCR. Primers for the first two PCR rounds were TRBV1-TRBV30 forward primers and a C-beta reverse primer (roughly 10 cycles per round). Using its own MiXCR run on the multiplex PCR reads, TCRdb lists one record per CDR3 protein. The sample includes roughly 120,000 distinct CDR3 sequences, less than 80% of them seen just once. J lost 5 bases, V lost 1 base, and 5 bases had no gene match. This CDR3 comprises 14 residues. Germline assignment: CDR1 SQVTM and CDR2 ANQGSEA.

The gene calls are TRBV29-1 and TRBJ2-1; 7 nucleotides agree with TRBD2. The clonotype was recovered from a woman aged 60-70 years with primary liver carcinoma and hepatitis B virus infection. Sequencing used liver tumor tissue from sampling region 1. Subset denoted: tumor region T1, superior pole. The CDR3 DNA sequence: TGCAGCGTTGAAGGCAATAGCGGGCACAATGAGCAGTTCTTC. Protein sequence: CSVEGNSGHNEQFF.